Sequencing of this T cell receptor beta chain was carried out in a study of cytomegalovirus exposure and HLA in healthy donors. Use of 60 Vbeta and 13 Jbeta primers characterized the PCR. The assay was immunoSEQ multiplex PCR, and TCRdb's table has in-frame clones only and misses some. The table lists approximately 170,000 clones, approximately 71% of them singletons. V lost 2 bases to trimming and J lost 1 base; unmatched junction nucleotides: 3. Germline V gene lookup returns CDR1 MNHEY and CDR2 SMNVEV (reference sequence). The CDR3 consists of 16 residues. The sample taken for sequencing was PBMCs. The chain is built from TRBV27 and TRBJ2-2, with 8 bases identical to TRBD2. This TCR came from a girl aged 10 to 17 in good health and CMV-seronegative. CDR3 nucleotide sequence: TGTGCCAGCAGTTTAAGACTAGCGCAGAACACCGGGGAGCTGTTTTTT. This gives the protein CASSLRLAQNTGELFF.